This T cell receptor beta chain derives from a study of Ad26.COV2.S vaccination and SARS-CoV-2 variants. Background on the study: Once, or twice with 56 days between doses, Ad26.COV2.S was given intramuscularly. Study results and caveats: Researchers cautioned that TCR breadth and depth analyses may have underestimated total T cell responses. Reported post-vaccination CD8+ and CD4+ T cell responses to spike showed substantial breadth.

Germline V gene data show CDR1 as SGHNT and CDR2 as YYREEE (reference sequence). The CDR3 has 12 residues. V lost 0 bases, J lost 11 bases, and 11 bases lay in between. Specified treatment: over 15 received Ad26.COV2.S at low or high dose, single or two shots; about 5 received placebo; per-sample allocation not given. Day 63 after the first injection of vaccine or placebo was the sampling time. Cohort 1b enrolled adults aged 18-55 years in Boston. About this clone itself: Antigen: not known.

Sequencing was performed with immunoSEQ multiplex PCR; in TCRdb, only in-frame clones are kept and a portion is missing. The sample includes about 410,000 clones, roughly 90% seen only once; the top ten take 1.5% to 2%. The chain couples TRBV5-4 to TRBJ1-1; D perhaps matches TRBD1 (5 bases). This clonotype originated in a person between 18 and 59 years old who received the Ad26.COV2.S COVID-19 vaccine or a placebo. The specimen was peripheral blood, collected in a trial of Ad26.COV2.S vaccine versus placebo. The CDR3 spells CASSLDAGGAFF. In DNA form, the CDR3 reads TGTGCCAGCAGCTTGGATGCCGGGGGGGCTTTCTTT. Supplemented by reference TRBV5-4 and TRBJ1-1, the full variable domain reads ETGVTQSPTHLIKTRGQQVTLRCSSQSGHNTVSWYQQALGQGPQFIFQYYREEENGRGNFPPRFSGLQFPNYSSELNVNALELDDSALYLCASSLDAGGAFFGQGTRLTVV.